The 10 T cell receptor beta chains below come from one sample, sequenced in a study of blood T cell repertoires in COVID-19. Sequencing was performed with immunoSEQ multiplex PCR; in TCRdb, only in-frame clones are kept and a portion is missing. This sample has roughly 180,000 clones, with roughly 90% found just once. The specimen sequenced was PBMCs or T cells enriched from blood (not recorded which). The receptor set was obtained from a woman aged 25-40 years who had recovered from COVID-19.

The rearrangement joins TRBV5-1 to TRBJ2-3; D remains unclear. With 0 bases removed from V and 5 bases from J, the gap between germline ends came to 4 bases. The CDR3 contains 12 residues. CDR1 and CDR2 (germline): SGHRS, YFSETQ. The CDR3 reads CASSLDLDTQYF. CDR3 bases: TGCGCCAGCAGCTTGGACTTAGATACGCAGTATTTT.

This clone was recorded only once. V usage is TRBV30 and J usage is TRBJ2-7, with D possibly TRBD1 on 5 matching bases. Looked up from germline, CDR1 is GTSNPN and CDR2 is SVGIG (reference sequence). The CDR3 extends over 14 amino acids. V lost 2 bases and J 0 bases, leaving 11 bases between the germline ends. CDR3 DNA sequence: TGTGCCTGGAGTTCGGACACCCACTCCTACGAGCAGTACTTC. It yields the protein CAWSSDTHSYEQYF.

This chain joins TRBV24-1 and TRBJ1-2, with TRBD1 matching 9 bases. V gave up 3 bases and J gave up 0 bases; unmatched junction bases: 10. CDR3 length equals 18 residues. From germline, CDR1 is KGHDR and CDR2 SFDVKD. CDR3 in amino acids: CATSDPLGQGSANYGYTF. Written as DNA, the CDR3 is TGTGCCACCAGTGATCCCCTGGGACAGGGATCAGCTAACTATGGCTACACCTTC.

The chain combines TRBV7-2 with TRBJ2-2; no firm D call. CDR1 is SGHTA, CDR2 FQGNSA, per germline. The CDR3 covers 16 residues. V lost 4 bases, J lost 4 bases, and 16 bases lay in between. In DNA form, the CDR3 reads TGTGCCAGCAGCTCCCCGGGTCTAATTGGCACCGGGGAGCTGTTTTTT. It specifies CASSSPGLIGTGELFF.

The genes are TRBV7-2 and TRBJ1-4; 7 positions match TRBD1. This CDR3 is built from 15 residues. V lost 6 bases, J lost 6 bases, and 10 bases stayed unmatched. Germline assignment: CDR1 SGHTA and CDR2 FQGNSA. In nucleotides, the CDR3 is TGTGCCAGCAGGGCCAATGAGGGGGCCCATGAAAAACTGTTTTTT. Protein: CASRANEGAHEKLFF.

The chain recombines TRBV5-1 with TRBJ1-5; 9 nucleotides align to TRBD1. Trimming removed 5 bases from V and 0 bases from J; junction bases left unmatched: 3. This CDR3 comprises 15 residues. Per the germline V gene, CDR1 is SGHRS and CDR2 is YFSETQ. CDR3 sequence reads: CASSWTGDSNQPQHF. The CDR3 DNA follows: TGCGCCAGCAGTTGGACAGGGGATAGCAATCAGCCCCAGCATTTT.

This clone was seen a single time. This chain joins TRBV19 and TRBJ2-1, with 7 nucleotides matching TRBD2. Germline assignment: CDR1 LNHDA and CDR2 SQIVND (reference sequence). The V segment lost 3 bases and the J segment 9 bases; nucleotides outside the gene matches: 8. The CDR3 covers 14 residues. This CDR3 reads CASSISPTSVEQFF. The CDR3 DNA reads TGTGCCAGTAGTATCTCCCCAACTAGCGTTGAGCAGTTCTTC.

This rearrangement joins TRBV11-3 to TRBJ1-2, with 7 bases that match TRBD1. With 1 base clipped from V and 6 bases from J, the junction kept 8 bases outside the gene matches. Germline V CDR1 and CDR2: SGHNT, YENEEA. The CDR3 length is 15 residues. This CDR3 reads CASSLGVRGRNGYTF. In DNA, the CDR3 is TGTGCCAGCAGCTTAGGCGTGAGGGGGCGGAATGGCTACACCTTC.

The chain employs TRBV28 and TRBJ1-1; D is unresolved. From germline, CDR1 is MDHEN and CDR2 SYDVKM. The CDR3 loop spans 13 amino acids. The V end lost 1 base, the J end lost 8 bases, and 11 bases lay between the germline ends. CDR3 amino acids: CASSLLRGFEAFF. The CDR3 nucleotides read TGTGCCAGCAGTTTATTGCGGGGATTCGAAGCTTTCTTT.

CDR3 nucleotide sequence: TGTGCCAGCAGCGCCCCCGGGGGGTACGAGCAGTACTTC. It yields the protein CASSAPGGYEQYF. The chain links TRBV9 to TRBJ2-7; TRBD2 aligns across 7 bases. The CDR3 is made up of 13 amino acids. The germline V gene encodes CDR1 SGDLS and CDR2 YYNGEE. V lost 3 bases and J lost 4; bases outside the gene matches: 4.